What follows describes a single T cell receptor (beta chain). Its antigen is currently unknown. CDR1 MNHEY and CDR2 SMNVEV come from the germline V gene (reference sequence). After removal of 4 bases from V and 2 bases from J, the junction contained 13 bases not matched to a gene. CDR3 size: 18 residues. The sample comes from a study of cytomegalovirus exposure and HLA in healthy donors. 13 Jbeta primers and 60 Vbeta primers were used for the PCR. The table came from immunoSEQ multiplex PCR; TCRdb's copy has only in-frame clones and leaves some out. The table records about 200,000 clones, 83% of them present only once. Study-wide results and limits: Some segments of the V type, notably TRBV6-2 and TRBV6-3, were excluded as indistinguishable. Later work found that TCR association rates differed between HLA loci; DRB1 had the most and HLA-C the fewest. The likely explanation for a cluster of highly shared sequence variants was sequencing artifact.

Donors showed nominal health when sampled, although they likely had unrecorded immune exposures. The receptor was derived from a girl aged 10-17 years in good health and CMV-seronegative. What was sequenced was PBMCs. V is TRBV27 and J is TRBJ1-5; 8 bases are a match to TRBD1. CDR3 bases: TGTGCCAGCAGTTCCTTAGGGCCCCAGGGGGCAGGCAATCAGCCCCAGCATTTT. Protein: CASSSLGPQGAGNQPQHF.